Listed here are 7 T cell receptor beta chains from one sample, sequenced in a study of Ad26.COV2.S vaccination and SARS-CoV-2 variants. Assay: immunoSEQ multiplex PCR; the TCRdb copy retains only in-frame clones and omits some. The sample contains 350,000 to 500,000 clones, roughly 89% of which appear only once. As to treatment: about 20 received Ad26.COV2.S at low or high dose, single or two shots; several received placebo; per-sample allocation not given. Sampling was performed 63 days after the first vaccine or placebo injection. The material sequenced was peripheral blood, taken in a trial of Ad26.COV2.S vaccine versus placebo. The source of these receptors is a person between 18 and 60 years old who received the Ad26.COV2.S COVID-19 vaccine or a placebo.

The V gene is TRBV30, the J gene TRBJ1-2, with a tentative D call TRBD1 (6 bases). The V end lost 3 bases, the J end lost 3 bases, and 11 bases lay between the germline ends. Germline V gives CDR1 GTSNPN, CDR2 SVGIG (reference sequence). This CDR3 comprises 13 residues. CDR3 coding DNA: TGTGCCTGGAGCTTACAGGGCCACTATGGCTACACCTTC. Amino acids: CAWSLQGHYGYTF.

The rearrangement links TRBV4-2 to TRBJ1-5, with D hard to call. With 0 bases removed from V and 7 bases from J, the gap between germline ends came to 4 bases. The CDR3 runs 12 residues. Germline CDR1 reads LGHNA; CDR2 reads YNFKEQ. The DNA of the CDR3 is TGTGCCAGCAGCCAAGATCGCCAGCCCCAGCATTTT. It codes for CASSQDRQPQHF.

This chain uses TRBV19 with TRBJ1-5; TRBD1 matches 8 bases. The V and J ends lost 9 bases and 1 base, in that order; junction bases with no gene match: 5. The CDR3 has 14 residues. Germline CDR1 reads LNHDA; CDR2 reads SQIVND (reference sequence). The CDR3 spells CASDRGRSNQPQHF. The CDR3, as DNA: TGTGCCAGCGACAGGGGACGGAGCAATCAGCCCCAGCATTTT.

This clone appeared a single time. The V gene is TRBV18, the J gene TRBJ2-5; D gene uncertain. Germline V gene data show CDR1 as KGHSH and CDR2 as LQKENI. The CDR3 length is 11 residues. The ends were cut back, 6 bases at V and 5 bases at J, with 7 bases in the middle. CDR3 region: CASSQMETQYF. The DNA for the CDR3 is TGTGCCAGCTCTCAGATGGAGACCCAGTACTTC.

V gene TRBV9 combines with J gene TRBJ1-5; 7 nucleotides line up with TRBD1. V shed 3 bases, J shed 4 bases, and the junction held 4 bases outside the gene matches. Germline assignment: CDR1 SGDLS and CDR2 YYNGEE. The CDR3 extends over 14 amino acids. The CDR3 protein is CASSAGTANQPQHF. The CDR3 DNA reads as TGTGCCAGCAGCGCCGGGACAGCTAATCAGCCCCAGCATTTT.

The rearrangement uses TRBV6-5 and TRBJ1-1; perhaps TRBD1 as D (6 bases). V was pared by 6 bases and J by 2 bases, with 13 bases between. The CDR3 is 14 amino acids. Germline V gene sequence: CDR1 MNHEY, CDR2 SVGAGI. CDR3 sequence (DNA): TGTGCCAGCAGGGAGGGGGGTACCAACACTGAAGCTTTCTTT. Translating gives CASREGGTNTEAFF.

This clone was observed a few times. This chain links TRBV14 with TRBJ1-2; D perhaps matches TRBD1 (6 bases). The germline V gene encodes CDR1 SGHDN and CDR2 FVKESK. CDR3 length: 15 residues. Trimming stripped 1 base from V and 4 bases from J, with 13 bases between. The CDR3 protein is CASSQVQGLTYGYTF. CDR3 nucleotides: TGTGCCAGCAGCCAAGTTCAGGGGTTAACCTATGGCTACACCTTC.